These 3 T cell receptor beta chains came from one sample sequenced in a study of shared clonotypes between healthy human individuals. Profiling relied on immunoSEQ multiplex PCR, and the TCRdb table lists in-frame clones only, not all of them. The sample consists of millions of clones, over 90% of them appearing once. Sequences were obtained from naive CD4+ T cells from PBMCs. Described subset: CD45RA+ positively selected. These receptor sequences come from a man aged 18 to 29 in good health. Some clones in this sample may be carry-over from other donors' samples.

The CDR3 sequence is CASKQRESFNEQFF. CDR3 DNA sequence: TGTGCCAGCAAGCAGCGGGAGAGTTTTAATGAGCAGTTCTTC. This chain links TRBV25-1 with TRBJ2-1; 8 bases align to TRBD2. Losses at the gene ends were 7 bases for V and 7 bases for J; bases not matched to a gene: 9. Germline V gene lookup returns CDR1 MGHDK and CDR2 SYGVNS. CDR3 length: 14 amino acids. The variable domain in full, with the rest retrieved from reference TRBV25-1 and TRBJ2-1, is EADIYQTPRYLVIGTGKKITLECSQTMGHDKMYWYQQDPGMELHLIHYSYGVNSTEKGDLSSESTVSRIRTEHFPLTLESARPSHTSQYLCASKQRESFNEQFFGPGTRLTVL.

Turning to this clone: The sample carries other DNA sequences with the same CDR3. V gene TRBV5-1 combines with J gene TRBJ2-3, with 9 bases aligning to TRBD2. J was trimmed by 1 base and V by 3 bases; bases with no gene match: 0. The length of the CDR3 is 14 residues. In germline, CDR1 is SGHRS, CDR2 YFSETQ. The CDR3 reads CASSWTSGTDTQYF. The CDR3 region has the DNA TGCGCCAGCAGCTGGACTAGCGGCACAGATACGCAGTATTTT.

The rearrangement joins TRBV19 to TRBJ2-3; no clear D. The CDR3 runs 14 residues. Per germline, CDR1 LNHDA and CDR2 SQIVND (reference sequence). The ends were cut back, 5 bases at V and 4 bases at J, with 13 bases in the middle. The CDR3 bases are TGTGCCAGTAGTCCTTCAGGTGGCGCAGATACGCAGTATTTT. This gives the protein CASSPSGGADTQYF.